The clone carrying this T cell receptor (beta chain) has only a few counts. The data belong to a study of T cell repertoires in cytomegalovirus infection. Across the study: From public TCR beta signatures came an indication of both CMV infection and matching HLA type.

V was shortened by 2 bases and J by 3 bases, with 10 bases between the two germline ends. This CDR3 region has 14 residues. From germline, CDR1 is MNHNY and CDR2 SVGAGI (reference sequence). From the reads, TCRdb called clonotypes with MiXCR, one entry per CDR3 protein. In the table there are around 530,000 distinct CDR3 sequences, more than 15% of which are singletons. The source is a human donor in good health (CMV status not recorded). Some clones in this sample may be carry-over from other donors' samples. The rearrangement uses TRBV6-6 and TRBJ1-1; D is ambiguous. Sequencing was carried out using CD8+ T cells from PBMCs. CDR3 nucleotides: TGTGCCAGCAGTTACGCGTCGGGGTACACTGAAGCTTTCTTT. This codes for CASSYASGYTEAFF.